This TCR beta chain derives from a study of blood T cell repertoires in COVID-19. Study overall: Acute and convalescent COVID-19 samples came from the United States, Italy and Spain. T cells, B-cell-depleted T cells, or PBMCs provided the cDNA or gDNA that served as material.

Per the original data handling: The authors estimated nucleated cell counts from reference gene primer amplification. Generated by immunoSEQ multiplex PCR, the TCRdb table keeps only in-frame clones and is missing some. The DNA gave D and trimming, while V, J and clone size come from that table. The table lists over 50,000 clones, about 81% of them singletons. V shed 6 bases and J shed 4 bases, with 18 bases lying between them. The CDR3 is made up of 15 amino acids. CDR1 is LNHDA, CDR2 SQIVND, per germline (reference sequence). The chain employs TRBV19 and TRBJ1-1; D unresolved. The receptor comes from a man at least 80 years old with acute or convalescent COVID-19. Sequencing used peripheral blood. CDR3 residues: CASRDWRVSGTEAFF. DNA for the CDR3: TGTGCCAGTAGAGATTGGAGGGTTTCGGGCACTGAAGCTTTCTTT.